These T cell receptor beta chains were read from a single sample in a study of T-cell memory formation after mild COVID-19. TCRdb re-called the 5' RACE reads with MiXCR, one entry per CDR3 protein. The repertoire holds 400,000 to 500,000 distinct CDR3 sequences, with 15% to 20% as singletons. Source material: PBMCs or a T cell subset sorted from them (not recorded which). The source of these receptors is an adult woman who had mild COVID-19 (a few samples of this study predate the infection). Cell type and time point are not known. Each CDR3 is given with its conserved first and last residue. The order of the fields is CDR3 length, J gene, V gene, clone size, D gene, CDR3 DNA, CDR3 protein. A D gene is named only where the DNA matches it firmly. Not every row has a clone size; where given, it reads once, few, many or a size class.

CDR3 length: 14; J gene: TRBJ2-1; V gene: TRBV18; clone size: few; D gene: .; CDR3 DNA: TGTGCCAGCTCACCACAGGGGCCCACCAATGAGCAGTTCTTC; CDR3 protein: CASSPQGPTNEQFF
CDR3 length: 17; J gene: TRBJ1-1; V gene: TRBV18; clone size: few; D gene: TRBD1; CDR3 DNA: TGTGCCAGCTCACCACAGAGGGGACAGGGGACGAACACTGAAGCTTTCTTT; CDR3 protein: CASSPQRGQGTNTEAFF
CDR3 length: 12; J gene: TRBJ2-5; V gene: TRBV7-9; clone size: few; D gene: .; CDR3 DNA: TGTGCCAGCAGCCAACGGTGGGAGACCCAGTACTTC; CDR3 protein: CASSQRWETQYF
CDR3 length: 15; J gene: TRBJ1-1; V gene: TRBV5-1; clone size: .; D gene: .; CDR3 DNA: TGCGCCAGCAGCTTGGCCCCTACGGGGAACACTGAAGCTTTCTTT; CDR3 protein: CASSLAPTGNTEAFF
CDR3 length: 13; J gene: TRBJ2-3; V gene: TRBV7-9; clone size: .; D gene: .; CDR3 DNA: TGTGCCAGCAGCTTCTGGAGAGGAGATACGCAGTATTTT; CDR3 protein: CASSFWRGDTQYF
CDR3 length: 13; J gene: TRBJ2-7; V gene: TRBV11-2; clone size: few; D gene: .; CDR3 DNA: TGTGCCAGCAGCTGGGGGCAGATGGACGAGCAGTACTTC; CDR3 protein: CASSWGQMDEQYF
CDR3 length: 13; J gene: TRBJ1-1; V gene: TRBV6-5; clone size: few; D gene: .; CDR3 DNA: TGTGCCTCTAACGGCGGCAGGAACACTGAAGCTTTCTTT; CDR3 protein: CASNGGRNTEAFF
CDR3 length: 16; J gene: TRBJ2-3; V gene: TRBV7-6; clone size: .; D gene: TRBD2; CDR3 DNA: TGTGCCAGCAGCTTCCAAGAAGCGGGGGATCAGGATACGCAGTATTTT; CDR3 protein: CASSFQEAGDQDTQYF
CDR3 length: 14; J gene: TRBJ1-5; V gene: TRBV11-2; clone size: few; D gene: .; CDR3 DNA: TGTGCCAGCAGCCGGGCCGGGGCCGGTCAGCCCCAGCATTTT; CDR3 protein: CASSRAGAGQPQHF
CDR3 length: 13; J gene: TRBJ2-1; V gene: TRBV7-9; clone size: .; D gene: TRBD1; CDR3 DNA: TGTGCCAGCAGCCTCACAGGGGTTAATGAGCAGTTCTTC; CDR3 protein: CASSLTGVNEQFF
CDR3 length: 14; J gene: TRBJ1-5; V gene: TRBV2; clone size: .; D gene: TRBD1; CDR3 DNA: TGTGCCAGCAGGGACCGGGACAGGGTTCAGCCCCAGCATTTT; CDR3 protein: CASRDRDRVQPQHF
CDR3 length: 15; J gene: TRBJ1-1; V gene: TRBV12-3/TRBV12-4; clone size: many; D gene: TRBD1; CDR3 DNA: TGTGCCAGCAGTCCTACGACAGGGGGCTGGGCTGAAGCTTTCTTT; CDR3 protein: CASSPTTGGWAEAFF
CDR3 length: 17; J gene: TRBJ2-6; V gene: TRBV5-4; clone size: .; D gene: TRBD1; CDR3 DNA: TGTGCCAGCAGCTTCTGGGACAGAATCTCTGGGGCCAACGTCCTGACTTTC; CDR3 protein: CASSFWDRISGANVLTF
CDR3 length: 14; J gene: TRBJ1-1; V gene: TRBV7-8; clone size: .; D gene: .; CDR3 DNA: TGTGCCAGCAGCAACGGACAGTGGAACACTGAAGCTTTCTTT; CDR3 protein: CASSNGQWNTEAFF
CDR3 length: 16; J gene: TRBJ2-3; V gene: TRBV5-6; clone size: .; D gene: TRBD2; CDR3 DNA: TGTGCCAGCAGCCGACGGACTAGCGGGAGATCGGATACGCAGTATTTT; CDR3 protein: CASSRRTSGRSDTQYF
CDR3 length: 17; J gene: TRBJ2-5; V gene: TRBV30; clone size: few; D gene: TRBD2; CDR3 DNA: TGTGCCTGGAGCGGGGGGACCGACCTATTTGGGGGAGAGACCCAGTACTTC; CDR3 protein: CAWSGGTDLFGGETQYF
CDR3 length: 14; J gene: TRBJ2-7; V gene: TRBV5-1; clone size: .; D gene: .; CDR3 DNA: TGCGCCAGCAGCTTGGAGCAGGCCCCCTACGAGCAGTACTTC; CDR3 protein: CASSLEQAPYEQYF
CDR3 length: 14; J gene: TRBJ2-7; V gene: TRBV5-1; clone size: many; D gene: .; CDR3 DNA: TGCGCCAGCAGCTTAGCCGGGGCCTCCTACGAGCAGTACTTC; CDR3 protein: CASSLAGASYEQYF
CDR3 length: 14; J gene: TRBJ2-7; V gene: TRBV11-3; clone size: few; D gene: .; CDR3 DNA: TGTGCCAGCAGCTTGTGGGGTCTCGGCTACGAGCAGTACTTC; CDR3 protein: CASSLWGLGYEQYF
CDR3 length: 13; J gene: TRBJ2-7; V gene: TRBV11-2; clone size: .; D gene: .; CDR3 DNA: TGTGCCAGCAGCCCCGGGACCTTAGCCGAGCAGTACTTC; CDR3 protein: CASSPGTLAEQYF
CDR3 length: 15; J gene: TRBJ2-3; V gene: TRBV20-1; clone size: once; D gene: .; CDR3 DNA: TGCAGTGCTTTTTTGGGGGCCTTAAGCACAGATACGCAGTATTTT; CDR3 protein: CSAFLGALSTDTQYF
CDR3 length: 14; J gene: TRBJ2-3; V gene: TRBV7-9; clone size: .; D gene: TRBD2; CDR3 DNA: TGTGCCAGCAGCCAATCGGGGGGAACAGATACGCAGTATTTT; CDR3 protein: CASSQSGGTDTQYF
CDR3 length: 12; J gene: TRBJ2-7; V gene: TRBV19; clone size: .; D gene: .; CDR3 DNA: TGTGCCAGTAGTATAGAGCGGGCTGAGCAGTACTTC; CDR3 protein: CASSIERAEQYF
CDR3 length: 17; J gene: TRBJ2-7; V gene: TRBV7-9; clone size: few; D gene: .; CDR3 DNA: TGTGCCAGCAGCTCCGATCCGGGACACCTTTTGCTTCCCGAGCAGTACTTC; CDR3 protein: CASSSDPGHLLLPEQYF
CDR3 length: 19; J gene: TRBJ2-2; V gene: TRBV7-2; clone size: .; D gene: TRBD2; CDR3 DNA: TGTGCCAGCAGACCCCCGGGGCTAGCGGGAGAAGCGAACACCGGGGAGCTGTTTTTT; CDR3 protein: CASRPPGLAGEANTGELFF
CDR3 length: 15; J gene: TRBJ1-1; V gene: TRBV19; clone size: .; D gene: .; CDR3 DNA: TGTGCCAGTAGTATTGTGGGACAAATCCGCACTGAAGCTTTCTTT; CDR3 protein: CASSIVGQIRTEAFF
CDR3 length: 17; J gene: TRBJ1-3; V gene: TRBV5-1; clone size: .; D gene: .; CDR3 DNA: TGCGCCAGCAGCACCCCGAGGTCCGGGGGCTCTGGAAACACCATATATTTT; CDR3 protein: CASSTPRSGGSGNTIYF
CDR3 length: 15; J gene: TRBJ2-3; V gene: TRBV7-9; clone size: .; D gene: .; CDR3 DNA: TGTGCCAGCAGCTTAATCGATCCCGCCACAGATACGCAGTATTTT; CDR3 protein: CASSLIDPATDTQYF
CDR3 length: 16; J gene: TRBJ2-2; V gene: TRBV28; clone size: few; D gene: TRBD2; CDR3 DNA: TGTGCCAGCAGTCCCCACCCTAGCGGGCCAACCGGGGAGCTGTTTTTT; CDR3 protein: CASSPHPSGPTGELFF
CDR3 length: 11; J gene: TRBJ2-7; V gene: TRBV28; clone size: .; D gene: .; CDR3 DNA: TGTGCCAGCACCTCTACGGCCGAGCAGTACTTC; CDR3 protein: CASTSTAEQYF
CDR3 length: 14; J gene: TRBJ1-2; V gene: TRBV24-1; clone size: few; D gene: .; CDR3 DNA: TGTGCCACCAGTGAACCTCGACAAGACTATGGCTACACCTTC; CDR3 protein: CATSEPRQDYGYTF
CDR3 length: 16; J gene: TRBJ1-1; V gene: TRBV5-1; clone size: .; D gene: TRBD1; CDR3 DNA: TGCGCCAGCAGCTTGGAAAGGACAGGAGATTTCACTGAAGCTTTCTTT; CDR3 protein: CASSLERTGDFTEAFF
CDR3 length: 15; J gene: TRBJ1-1; V gene: TRBV29-1; clone size: .; D gene: TRBD1; CDR3 DNA: TGCAGCGTCCGCGGACAGGGATGGTTGAACACTGAAGCTTTCTTT; CDR3 protein: CSVRGQGWLNTEAFF
CDR3 length: 13; J gene: TRBJ1-2; V gene: TRBV12-3/TRBV12-4; clone size: few; D gene: .; CDR3 DNA: TGTGCCAGCAGTTTGGGAGGGTTTACTGGCTACACCTTC; CDR3 protein: CASSLGGFTGYTF
CDR3 length: 11; J gene: TRBJ1-2; V gene: TRBV7-2; clone size: .; D gene: .; CDR3 DNA: TGTGCCAGCAGCTTAGGTAATCGCTACACCTTC; CDR3 protein: CASSLGNRYTF
CDR3 length: 18; J gene: TRBJ1-2; V gene: TRBV19; clone size: .; D gene: .; CDR3 DNA: TGTGCCAGTAGTAGCCCTCTTGGGACGGATGCTACTAACTATGGCTACACCTTC; CDR3 protein: CASSSPLGTDATNYGYTF
CDR3 length: 15; J gene: TRBJ2-1; V gene: TRBV20-1; clone size: .; D gene: TRBD2; CDR3 DNA: TGCAGTGCTAGAGATGGGCGGGGGGGTTACAATGAGCAGTTCTTC; CDR3 protein: CSARDGRGGYNEQFF
CDR3 length: 13; J gene: TRBJ2-3; V gene: TRBV7-9; clone size: .; D gene: .; CDR3 DNA: TGTGCCAGCAGCTTGAGTCTCGAAGATACGCAGTATTTT; CDR3 protein: CASSLSLEDTQYF
CDR3 length: 20; J gene: TRBJ2-5; V gene: TRBV24-1; clone size: .; D gene: .; CDR3 DNA: TGTGCCACCAGTGATTTGCAGGTAGGATGTATCGGGACTGTAGAGAAGACCCAGTACTTC; CDR3 protein: CATSDLQVGCIGTVEKTQYF